This T cell receptor beta chain comes out of a study of sequential checkpoint blockade in melanoma. Broader study findings: For nivolumab-first patients, baseline tumor clonality was associated with response. Rising tumor T-cell fraction and clonality meant about 30 times likelier benefit.

Sample treatment: randomized to nivolumab then ipilimumab (arm A) or the reverse (arm B). Comment on this clone: Its cognate antigen is unknown.

Generated by immunoSEQ multiplex PCR, the TCRdb table keeps only in-frame clones and is missing some. Among about 20,000 clones, approximately 26% were seen once, and the ten largest hold 6.5% to 9%. Germline V CDR1 and CDR2: KGHSH, LQKENI. The CDR3 extends over 16 amino acids. The trim removed 3 bases at V and 1 base at J, leaving 3 bases unmatched. The starting material was tumor tissue (inferred from file names), obtained from a patient given nivolumab and ipilimumab in sequence. The rearrangement uses TRBV18 and TRBJ2-6, with 7 bases fitting TRBD1. The clonotype was recovered from a human donor with melanoma. The CDR3 coding sequence is TGTGCCAGCTCACCTATGACAGGGTCTGGGGCCAACGTCCTGACTTTC. This gives the protein CASSPMTGSGANVLTF.